This paragraph reports one TCR beta chain. What it binds is unknown. TCRdb itself ran the reads through MiXCR, one entry per CDR3 protein. The data contain about 890,000 distinct CDR3 sequences, about 33% of them seen just once; the ten biggest clones take up roughly 12%. This specimen comes from a study of T cell repertoires in cytomegalovirus infection. The source was cultured CD8+ T cells from PBMCs, collected from culture after CMV antigen stimulation. The receptor comes from a human donor in good health (CMV status not recorded). Some clones in this sample may be carry-over from other donors' samples.

CDR3 in amino acids: CATSTGTEQFF. CDR3 sequence (DNA): TGTGCCACCAGCACCGGGACCGAGCAGTTCTTC. The chain links TRBV15 to TRBJ2-1, with D possibly called TRBD1 or TRBD2 (5 bases each). V dropped 4 bases and J dropped 10 bases, with 8 bases sitting between them. This CDR3 has 11 residues. Per germline, CDR1 LNHNV and CDR2 YYDKDF (reference sequence).